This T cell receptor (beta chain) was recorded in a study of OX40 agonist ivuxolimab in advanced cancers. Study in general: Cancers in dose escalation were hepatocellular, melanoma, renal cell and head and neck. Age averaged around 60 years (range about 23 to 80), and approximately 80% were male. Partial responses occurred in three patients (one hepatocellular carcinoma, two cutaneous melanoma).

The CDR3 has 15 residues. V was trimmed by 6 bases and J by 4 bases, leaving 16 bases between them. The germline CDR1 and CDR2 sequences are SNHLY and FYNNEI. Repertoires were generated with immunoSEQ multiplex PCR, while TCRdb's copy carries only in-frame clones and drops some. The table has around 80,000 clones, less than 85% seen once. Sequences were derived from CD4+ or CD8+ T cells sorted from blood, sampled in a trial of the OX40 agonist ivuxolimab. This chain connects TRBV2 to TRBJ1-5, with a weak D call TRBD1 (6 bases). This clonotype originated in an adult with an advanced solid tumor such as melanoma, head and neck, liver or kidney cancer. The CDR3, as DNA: TGTGCCAGCAGGGTGTCGACAGGTTCAAATCAGCCCCAGCATTTT. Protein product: CASRVSTGSNQPQHF. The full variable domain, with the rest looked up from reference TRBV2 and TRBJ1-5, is EPEVTQTPSHQVTQMGQEVILRCVPISNHLYFYWYRQILGQKVEFLVSFYNNEISEKSEIFDDQFSVERPDGSNFTLKIRSTKLEDSAMYFCASRVSTGSNQPQHFGDGTRLSIL.